This T cell receptor beta chain appears in the sequencing data of a study of cytomegalovirus exposure and HLA in healthy donors (dated by TCRdb to the late 2010s). A note on the overall study: In an earlier analysis of under 600 of the donors, approximately 300 Gb of sequence data and approximately 100 million unique TCR beta sequences from 180 million or so T cells were reported. An early release covering about 600 HLA-typed donors comprised about 300 gigabases of sequencing data and tens of millions of unique TCR sequences. Of the roughly 400 genotyped donors, approximately 80% were placed in the genetic ancestry cluster associated with self-reported Caucasian donors. The aim of the study was to test whether cataloging public T cell receptors could identify signatures of past pathogen exposure. The study used immunosequencing to profile the T cell repertoires of 600 to 850 subjects and linked those repertoires to cytomegalovirus serostatus. A separate validation cohort of about 110 different subjects was used in addition to the approximately 670-subject first cohort. The study combined high-throughput TCR immunosequencing, statistical association of individual TCRs with disease status, and machine learning to predict cytomegalovirus infection status. In a later analysis, previously published TCR beta repertoires from roughly 710 donors were re-analyzed and high-resolution HLA genotyping was added so that TCR occurrence patterns could be studied. Rather than using new phenotypic data, the later analysis identified candidate immune exposures from TCR beta sequences and from how often those sequences occurred across donors. In an earlier analysis of 587 of the donors, high-throughput TCR beta sequencing was used to judge whether each TCR beta V gene segment behaved as functional or pseudogenic. Donor age, sex, ethnicity and CMV serostatus were collected together with the repertoire data. In a later genetic analysis, genome-wide SNP genotypes for about three fifths of the 666 donors were used, and that subset was treated as a discovery cohort. All discovery cohort repertoires had been generated using a single sequencing platform. HLA typing included class I and class II loci at four-digit resolution. The number of typed donors differed by locus: about 629-630 for A, B, C, DRB1 and DQB1; some 540 for DQA1; over 600 for DPA1; and roughly 490 for DPB1. About five DR-DQ haplotypes were handled as single units for association and clustering, since linkage in the cohort was strong. On average, roughly 250,000 unique TCR beta nucleotide sequences were sequenced per donor among a few hundred genotyped donors of the cohort, with roughly 18% of those sequences being non-productive. The study at large found these results: The classifier was reported to diagnose cytomegalovirus status with high specificity and sensitivity in both the original and validation cohorts. According to a later analysis, TCR association rates differed among HLA loci, with DRB1 alleles showing the most associated TCRs and HLA-C alleles showing the fewest. For the cohort, immune exposure information was limited to CMV serostatus. Because counts were too low, fewer than 20 rarely observed V segments, including chromosome 9 orphons, were excluded from the earlier analysis of several hundred of the donors. A later analysis associated about 17,000 TCR beta sequences with specific HLA alleles at a false discovery rate of 0.05. When HLA alleles, especially DR and DQ, strongly co-occurred, attributing TCR associations to individual alleles was difficult. An association between a missense DCLRE1C variant and V-gene and J-gene trimming of TCR beta chains was found in a later genetic analysis and replicated in an independent cohort. In an earlier analysis of approximately 600 of the donors, most TCR beta V segments were observed in productive rearrangements about 87% or about 30% of the time, broadly matching IMGT annotations. According to a later analysis, parvovirus B19, influenza, CMV and Epstein-Barr virus appeared linked to several top co-occurrence clusters. According to a later genetic analysis, donors in an Asian-associated ancestry cluster had fewer N-insertions in productive TCRs than the approximately 610-donor mean. In a later analysis, most CMV-associated TCR beta chains were found to appear HLA-restricted, with HLA associations seemingly driven largely by CMV exposure. In a later analysis, HLA-associated TCR beta chains showed more clonal expansion and lower generation probabilities than non-associated chains that were equally common. In this cohort, only TCR beta chains were sequenced, and detectable features were limited by the absence of alpha or paired-chain data. Presence/absence analyses assumed roughly uniform sequencing depth across donors, an assumption that may not hold. A further reported finding was that TCR beta sequences accurately predicted the HLA-A and HLA-B alleles for most subjects in the first cohort. A total of some 180 TCR beta chains were listed by the study as associated with cytomegalovirus. Because HLA typing was unavailable for some donors at each locus, only the typed subset was used in association tests. Correlated functional status among segregating V segments might be attributable to linkage disequilibrium, but an unknown experimental factor could not be ruled out. A cluster of highly shared sequence variants was judged likely to represent a technical artifact of the sequencing pipeline. It was suggested by the authors that the approach could potentially be generalized to other disease states and immunological phenotypes. In vitro tests confirmed that a few of the cytomegalovirus-associated TCR beta chains recognize cytomegalovirus antigens. Most TCR sequences were seen in very few donors, while some public TCRs were found in many individuals.

The library was built by means of the immunoSEQ multiplex PCR assay. A mixture of 60 forward primers for TCR Vbeta segments and 13 reverse primers for TCR Jbeta segments was used in the multiplex PCR. A multiplex PCR assay on genomic DNA amplified the CDR3 region of rearranged TCR beta genes. On the Illumina HiSeq System, the amplified TCR beta libraries were sequenced as 87-base-pair reads. As for the authors' bioinformatics: Across the 700 or so repertoires, a later analysis counted tens of millions of unique TCR beta chains, some 11 million of which were shared by at least two donors. Raw reads were error-corrected and collapsed into unique sequences by a nearest-neighbor algorithm in which closely related sequences were merged to remove PCR and sequencing errors. CDR3 sequences were aligned to IMGT reference sequences to assign V, D and J gene segments. Each retained sequence needed at least a six-nucleotide match to both a V gene segment and a J gene segment. A rearrangement was called productive if the CDR3 had no stop codons and remained in frame with V and J, and every other rearrangement was called non-productive. Following IMGT convention, CDR3 was defined as the stretch from the second conserved V-encoded cysteine up to the conserved J-encoded phenylalanine. The earlier analysis of 500 to 750 of the donors excluded any sequence lacking an unambiguous match to a single V gene segment. An earlier analysis of some 610 of the donors called V segments functional above 56.7% productive rearrangements and segregating when the between-donor standard deviation exceeded 5%. A statistical classification framework was built to diagnose cytomegalovirus status from the catalog of TCR beta chain sequences. V and J gene assignment, in a later analysis, came from comparing TCR nucleotide sequences with IMGT/GENE-DB human TR gene sequences. A later analysis assigned CDR3 sequences and most-parsimonious VDJ recombination scenarios with the TCRdist pipeline. In a later analysis, every TCR beta chain was defined by the combination of its CDR3 amino acid sequence and its V-gene family, and reads without a unique V-gene family were dropped. A later analysis removed 550 to 650 highly shared, low-generation-probability nucleotide sequences to deal with suspected cross-contamination and a sequencing artifact. In a later analysis, a clonal expansion index was calculated for each public chain from normalized within-repertoire ranks of inferred template counts. Generation probabilities in a later analysis came from a VDJ recombination model fitted to out-of-frame rearrangements, and those results were checked against IGoR. In a later analysis, TCR-TCR, TCR-HLA and TCR-CMV co-occurrence was scored with hypergeometric tests, and a repertoire-size bias correction was applied to TCR pairs. False discovery rates were estimated in a later analysis by permuting HLA or CMV assignments 20 times. In a later analysis, co-occurring TCRs were grouped using DBSCAN, and TCRdist sequence similarity was added for clustering within HLA-allele-positive subsets. Repertoires with fewer than 30,000 or more than 120,000 public chains, plus five repertoires with anomalous nucleotide sharing, were excluded from co-occurrence clustering. In its TCRdb copy, this immuneACCESS table keeps in-frame sequences only and misses some clones. Where compared with another copy, unresolved V genes explain less than half of these, and the others have no known cause. That table gives V, J and clone size, and the DNA gave D and trimming. The sample table records about 120,000 clones. The top ten hold 1.5% to 2% of the sample.

The cohort comprised 710 or so healthy bone marrow donors. All cohort members were sampled while nominally healthy, although unrecorded immune exposures were likely present. The donor tested CMV seropositive and was one of the 289 seropositive cohort members. Every donor gave a peripheral blood sample, and the peripheral blood mononuclear cells from that sample were used for TCR beta sequencing. The Qiagen DNeasy Blood Extraction Kit was used to extract genomic DNA from the blood cell samples. With respect to this clone: Its antigen remains unidentified.

Sequenced material: PBMCs. The sequence came from a woman between 40 and 50 years old in good health and CMV-seropositive.

The nucleotides are TGTGCCAGCAGGGCCCCAGCGGGACCATACAATGAGCAGTTCTTC. This encodes CASRAPAGPYNEQFF. Here the chain combines TRBV28 and TRBJ2-1; 7 junctional bases match TRBD2. CDR1 and CDR2 are drawn from the germline V gene: MDHEN, SYDVKM. V is trimmed back by 6 bases and J by 4 bases, and the junction contains 9 bases that no gene match accounts for. The CDR3 covers 15 residues, taking in both the cysteine and the phenylalanine. Only CDR3 DNA is held: 45 bases, read in frame from base 1.